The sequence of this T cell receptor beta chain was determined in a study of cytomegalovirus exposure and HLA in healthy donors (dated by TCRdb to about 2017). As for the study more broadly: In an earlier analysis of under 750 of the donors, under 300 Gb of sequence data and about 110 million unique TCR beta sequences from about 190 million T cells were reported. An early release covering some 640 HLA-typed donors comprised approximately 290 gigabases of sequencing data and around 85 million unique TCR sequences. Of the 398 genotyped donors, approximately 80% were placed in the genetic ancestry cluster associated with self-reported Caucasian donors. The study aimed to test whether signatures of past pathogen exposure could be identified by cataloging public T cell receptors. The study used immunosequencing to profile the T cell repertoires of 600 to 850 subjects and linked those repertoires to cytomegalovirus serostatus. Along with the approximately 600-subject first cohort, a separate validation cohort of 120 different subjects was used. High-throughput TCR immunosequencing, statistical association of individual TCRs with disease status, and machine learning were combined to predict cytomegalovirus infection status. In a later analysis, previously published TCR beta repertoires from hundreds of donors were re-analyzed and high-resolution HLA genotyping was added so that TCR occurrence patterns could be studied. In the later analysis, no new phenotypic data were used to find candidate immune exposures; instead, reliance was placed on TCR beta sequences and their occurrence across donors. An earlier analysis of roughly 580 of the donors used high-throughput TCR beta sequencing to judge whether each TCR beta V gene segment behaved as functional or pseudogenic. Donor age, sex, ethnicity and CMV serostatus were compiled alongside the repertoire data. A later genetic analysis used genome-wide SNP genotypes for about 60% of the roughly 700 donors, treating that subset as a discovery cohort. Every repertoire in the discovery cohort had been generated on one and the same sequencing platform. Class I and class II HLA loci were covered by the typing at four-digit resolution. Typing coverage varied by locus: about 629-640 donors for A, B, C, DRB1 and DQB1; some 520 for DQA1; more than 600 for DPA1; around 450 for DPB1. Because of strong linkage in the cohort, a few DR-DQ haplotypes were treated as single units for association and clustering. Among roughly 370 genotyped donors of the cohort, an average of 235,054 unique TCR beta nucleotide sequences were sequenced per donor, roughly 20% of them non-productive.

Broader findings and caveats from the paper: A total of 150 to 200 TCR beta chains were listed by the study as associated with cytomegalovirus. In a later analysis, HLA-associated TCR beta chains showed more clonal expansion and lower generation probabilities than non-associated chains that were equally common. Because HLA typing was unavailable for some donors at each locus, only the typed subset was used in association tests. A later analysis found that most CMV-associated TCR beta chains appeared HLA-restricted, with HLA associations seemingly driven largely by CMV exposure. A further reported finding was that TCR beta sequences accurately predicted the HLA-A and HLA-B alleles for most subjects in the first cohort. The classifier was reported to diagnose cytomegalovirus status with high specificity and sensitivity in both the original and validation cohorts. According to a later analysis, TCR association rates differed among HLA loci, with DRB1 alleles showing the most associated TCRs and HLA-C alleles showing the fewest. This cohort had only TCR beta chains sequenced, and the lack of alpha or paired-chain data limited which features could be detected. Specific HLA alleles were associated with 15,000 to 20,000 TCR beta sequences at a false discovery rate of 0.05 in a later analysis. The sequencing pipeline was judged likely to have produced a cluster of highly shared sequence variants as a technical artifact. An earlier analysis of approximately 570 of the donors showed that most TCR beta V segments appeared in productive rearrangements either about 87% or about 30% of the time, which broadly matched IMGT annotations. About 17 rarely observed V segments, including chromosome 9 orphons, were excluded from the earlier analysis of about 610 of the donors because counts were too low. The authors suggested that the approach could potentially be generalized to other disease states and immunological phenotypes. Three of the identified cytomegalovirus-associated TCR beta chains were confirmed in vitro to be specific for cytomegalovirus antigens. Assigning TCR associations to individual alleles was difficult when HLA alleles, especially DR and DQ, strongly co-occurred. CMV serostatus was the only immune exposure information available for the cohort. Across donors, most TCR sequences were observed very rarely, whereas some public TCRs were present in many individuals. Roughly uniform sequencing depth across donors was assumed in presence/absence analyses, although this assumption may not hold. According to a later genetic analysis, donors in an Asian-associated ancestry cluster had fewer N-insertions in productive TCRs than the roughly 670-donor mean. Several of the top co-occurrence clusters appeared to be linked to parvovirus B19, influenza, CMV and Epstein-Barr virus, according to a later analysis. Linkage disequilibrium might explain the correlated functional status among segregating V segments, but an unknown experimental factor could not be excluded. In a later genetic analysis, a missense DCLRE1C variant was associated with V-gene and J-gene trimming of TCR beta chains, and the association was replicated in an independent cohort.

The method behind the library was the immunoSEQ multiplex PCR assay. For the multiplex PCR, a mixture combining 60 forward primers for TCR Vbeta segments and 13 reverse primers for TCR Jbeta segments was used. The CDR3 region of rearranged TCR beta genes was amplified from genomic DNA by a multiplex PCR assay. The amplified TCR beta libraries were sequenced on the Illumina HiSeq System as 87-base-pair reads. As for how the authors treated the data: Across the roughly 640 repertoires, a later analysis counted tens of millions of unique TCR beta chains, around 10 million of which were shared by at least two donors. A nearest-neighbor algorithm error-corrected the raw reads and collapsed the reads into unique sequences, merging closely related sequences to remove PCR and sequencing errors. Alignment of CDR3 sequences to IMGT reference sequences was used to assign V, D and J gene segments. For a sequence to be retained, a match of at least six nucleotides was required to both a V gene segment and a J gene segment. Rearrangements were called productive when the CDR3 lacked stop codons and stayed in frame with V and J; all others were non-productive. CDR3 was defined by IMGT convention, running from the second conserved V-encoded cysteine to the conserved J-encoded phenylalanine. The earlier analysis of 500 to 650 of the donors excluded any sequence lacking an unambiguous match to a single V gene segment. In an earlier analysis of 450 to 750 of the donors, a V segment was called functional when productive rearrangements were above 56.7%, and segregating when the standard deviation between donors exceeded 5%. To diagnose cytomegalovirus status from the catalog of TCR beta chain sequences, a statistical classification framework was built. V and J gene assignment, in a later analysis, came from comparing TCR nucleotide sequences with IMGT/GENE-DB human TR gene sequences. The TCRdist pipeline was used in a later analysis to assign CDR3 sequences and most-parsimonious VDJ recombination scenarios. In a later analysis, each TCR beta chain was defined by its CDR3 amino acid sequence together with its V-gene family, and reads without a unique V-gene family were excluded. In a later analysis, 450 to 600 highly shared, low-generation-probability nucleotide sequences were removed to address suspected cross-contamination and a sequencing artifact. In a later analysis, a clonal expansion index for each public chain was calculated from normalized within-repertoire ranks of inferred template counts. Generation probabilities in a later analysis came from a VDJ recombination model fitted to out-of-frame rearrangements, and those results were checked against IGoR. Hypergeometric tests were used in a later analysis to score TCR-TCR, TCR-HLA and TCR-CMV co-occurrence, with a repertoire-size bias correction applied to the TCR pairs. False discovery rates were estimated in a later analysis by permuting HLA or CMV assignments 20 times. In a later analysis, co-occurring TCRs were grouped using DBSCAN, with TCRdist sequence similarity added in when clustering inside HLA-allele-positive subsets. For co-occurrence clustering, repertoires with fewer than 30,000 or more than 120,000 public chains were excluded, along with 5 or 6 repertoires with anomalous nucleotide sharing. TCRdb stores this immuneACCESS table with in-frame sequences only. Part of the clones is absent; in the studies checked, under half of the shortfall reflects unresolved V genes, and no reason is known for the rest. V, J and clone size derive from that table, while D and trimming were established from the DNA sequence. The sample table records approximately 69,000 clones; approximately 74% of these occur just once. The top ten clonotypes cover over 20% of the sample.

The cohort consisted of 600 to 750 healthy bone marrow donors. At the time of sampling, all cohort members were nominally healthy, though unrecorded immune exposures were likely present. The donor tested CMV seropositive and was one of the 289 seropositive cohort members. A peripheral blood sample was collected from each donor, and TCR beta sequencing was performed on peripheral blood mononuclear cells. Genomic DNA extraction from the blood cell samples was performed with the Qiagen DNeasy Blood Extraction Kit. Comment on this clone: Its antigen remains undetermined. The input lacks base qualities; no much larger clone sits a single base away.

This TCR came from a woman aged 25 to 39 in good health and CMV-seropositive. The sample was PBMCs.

The CDR3: CAWSGGQTIGMSEQYF. The DNA sequence is as follows: TGTGCCTGGAGTGGGGGGCAGACGATCGGAATGAGCGAGCAGTACTTC. Here the chain combines TRBV30 and TRBJ2-7; a tentative D call is TRBD1 (6 bases match). The CDR3, from cysteine to phenylalanine, totals 16 residues. Left in the record is the CDR3 DNA by itself, 48 bases read in frame from the first base. CDR1 and CDR2, per the germline V gene (reference sequence), are GTSNPN and SVGIG. V lost 1 base and J lost 6 bases; the stretch between them is 22 bases long.